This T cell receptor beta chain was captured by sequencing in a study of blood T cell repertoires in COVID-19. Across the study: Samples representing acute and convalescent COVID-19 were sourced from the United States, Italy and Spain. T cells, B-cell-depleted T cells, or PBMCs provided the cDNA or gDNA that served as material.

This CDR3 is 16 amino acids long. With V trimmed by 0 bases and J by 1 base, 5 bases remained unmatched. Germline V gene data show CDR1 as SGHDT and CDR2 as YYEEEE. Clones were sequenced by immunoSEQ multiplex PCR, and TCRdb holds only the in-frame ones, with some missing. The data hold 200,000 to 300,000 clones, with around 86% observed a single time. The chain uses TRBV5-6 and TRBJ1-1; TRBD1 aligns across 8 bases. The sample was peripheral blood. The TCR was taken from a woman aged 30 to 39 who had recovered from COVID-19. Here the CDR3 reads CASSLGLTGENTEAFF. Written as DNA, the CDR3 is TGTGCCAGCAGCTTGGGTTTGACAGGGGAGAACACTGAAGCTTTCTTT.